A selection of T cell receptor beta chains follows, all from one sample in a study of OX40 agonist ivuxolimab in advanced cancers. Sequencing used immunoSEQ multiplex PCR; TCRdb keeps in-frame clones, though not all of them. The data show about 70,000 clones, with roughly 86% seen just once and around 7% held by the top ten. The sequenced sample was CD4+ or CD8+ T cells sorted from blood, obtained in a trial of the OX40 agonist ivuxolimab. The receptor set was obtained from an adult with an advanced solid tumor such as melanoma, head and neck, liver or kidney cancer. CDR3s include the opening cysteine and the closing phenylalanine or tryptophan. D genes are given only for firm matches. Part of the rows lack a size; the others show once, few, many or a class for expanded clones.

CDR3 length: 13
J gene: TRBJ2-1
D gene: -
V gene: TRBV5-6
clone size: -
CDR3 protein: CASSAGGYNEQFF
CDR3 DNA: TGTGCCAGCAGCGCCGGAGGATACAATGAGCAGTTCTTC

CDR3 length: 15
J gene: TRBJ2-4
D gene: -
V gene: TRBV19
clone size: -
CDR3 protein: CASSRGLGAKNIQYF
CDR3 DNA: TGTGCCAGTAGTAGAGGGCTGGGGGCCAAAAACATTCAGTACTTC

CDR3 length: 13
J gene: TRBJ1-1
D gene: TRBD1
V gene: TRBV30
clone size: -
CDR3 protein: CAWSIRGDTEAFF
CDR3 DNA: TGTGCCTGGAGTATCAGGGGGGACACTGAAGCTTTCTTT

CDR3 length: 12
J gene: TRBJ1-3
D gene: -
V gene: TRBV30
clone size: -
CDR3 protein: CAWSDTGNTIYF
CDR3 DNA: TGTGCCTGGAGTGATACTGGAAACACCATATATTTT

CDR3 length: 15
J gene: TRBJ1-1
D gene: -
V gene: TRBV5-6
clone size: -
CDR3 protein: CASSLGPGLGTEAFF
CDR3 DNA: TGTGCCAGCAGCTTGGGACCGGGACTTGGCACTGAAGCTTTCTTT

CDR3 length: 18
J gene: TRBJ2-1
D gene: TRBD2
V gene: TRBV11-2
clone size: -
CDR3 protein: CASSLWLAGGGSYNEQFF
CDR3 DNA: TGTGCCAGCAGCTTATGGCTAGCGGGGGGCGGCTCCTACAATGAGCAGTTCTTC

CDR3 length: 16
J gene: TRBJ1-1
D gene: TRBD1
V gene: TRBV6-1
clone size: -
CDR3 protein: CASSESGGGGRTEAFF
CDR3 DNA: TGTGCCAGCAGTGAATCAGGGGGCGGGGGAAGAACTGAAGCTTTCTTT

CDR3 length: 16
J gene: TRBJ1-5
D gene: -
V gene: TRBV25-1
clone size: -
CDR3 protein: CASSETGLHRHQPQHF
CDR3 DNA: TGTGCCAGCAGTGAGACAGGACTCCATCGTCATCAGCCCCAGCATTTT

CDR3 length: 16
J gene: TRBJ2-2
D gene: TRBD2
V gene: TRBV25-1
clone size: once
CDR3 protein: CASSFLAGGLTGELFF
CDR3 DNA: TGTGCCAGCAGTTTCCTAGCGGGAGGTCTGACCGGGGAGCTGTTTTTT

CDR3 length: 15
J gene: TRBJ1-1
D gene: TRBD1
V gene: TRBV5-5
clone size: -
CDR3 protein: CASSLEGGANTEAFF
CDR3 DNA: TGTGCCAGCAGCTTGGAAGGGGGCGCGAACACTGAAGCTTTCTTT

CDR3 length: 12
J gene: TRBJ1-2
D gene: -
V gene: TRBV5-1
clone size: -
CDR3 protein: CASAGSGGGYTF
CDR3 DNA: TGCGCCAGCGCCGGCAGTGGGGGAGGCTACACCTTC

CDR3 length: 17
J gene: TRBJ1-2
D gene: -
V gene: TRBV5-4
clone size: -
CDR3 protein: CASSLDGTIDTRYGYTF
CDR3 DNA: TGTGCCAGCAGCTTGGACGGGACAATCGATACGCGGTATGGCTACACCTTC

CDR3 length: 15
J gene: TRBJ1-5
D gene: -
V gene: TRBV6-5
clone size: -
CDR3 protein: CASSQVGSSNQPQHF
CDR3 DNA: TGTGCCAGCAGCCAAGTAGGGTCCAGCAATCAGCCCCAGCATTTT

CDR3 length: 13
J gene: TRBJ1-2
D gene: -
V gene: TRBV7-6
clone size: -
CDR3 protein: CASSLGRRDGYTF
CDR3 DNA: TGTGCCAGCAGCTTAGGCCGGCGGGATGGCTACACCTTC

CDR3 length: 16
J gene: TRBJ1-5
D gene: -
V gene: TRBV2
clone size: -
CDR3 protein: CASSGDPADYNQPQHF
CDR3 DNA: TGTGCCAGCAGTGGGGACCCGGCAGACTACAATCAGCCCCAGCATTTT

CDR3 length: 13
J gene: TRBJ1-1
D gene: -
V gene: TRBV6-1
clone size: -
CDR3 protein: CASSLTGFTEAFF
CDR3 DNA: TGTGCCAGCAGCCTAACAGGGTTCACTGAAGCTTTCTTT

CDR3 length: 13
J gene: TRBJ2-7
D gene: -
V gene: TRBV5-6
clone size: -
CDR3 protein: CASSPRQNYEQYF
CDR3 DNA: TGTGCCAGCAGTCCGAGACAAAACTACGAGCAGTACTTC

CDR3 length: 21
J gene: TRBJ2-1
D gene: -
V gene: TRBV10-3
clone size: -
CDR3 protein: CAISETTLAPGKTFSHNEQFF
CDR3 DNA: TGTGCCATCAGTGAGACAACTCTCGCGCCGGGAAAAACCTTCAGTCACAATGAGCAGTTCTTC

CDR3 length: 14
J gene: TRBJ1-1
D gene: -
V gene: TRBV5-1
clone size: -
CDR3 protein: CASSLRGANTEAFF
CDR3 DNA: TGCGCCAGCAGTCTCCGGGGGGCGAACACTGAAGCTTTCTTT

CDR3 length: 14
J gene: TRBJ2-3
D gene: TRBD2
V gene: TRBV15
clone size: -
CDR3 protein: CATRAGASTDTQYF
CDR3 DNA: TGTGCCACCAGGGCGGGAGCGAGCACAGATACGCAGTATTTT

CDR3 length: 11
J gene: TRBJ1-3
D gene: -
V gene: TRBV6-5
clone size: -
CDR3 protein: CASTNGNTIYF
CDR3 DNA: TGTGCCAGCACCAACGGAAACACCATATATTTT

CDR3 length: 14
J gene: TRBJ1-2
D gene: TRBD1
V gene: TRBV7-9
clone size: -
CDR3 protein: CASSRQGHDDGYTF
CDR3 DNA: TGTGCCAGCAGTCGACAGGGACATGATGATGGCTACACCTTC

CDR3 length: 16
J gene: TRBJ1-4
D gene: -
V gene: TRBV4-1
clone size: -
CDR3 protein: CASSQTQPLGGEKLFF
CDR3 DNA: TGCGCCAGCAGCCAGACACAGCCTCTCGGTGGTGAAAAACTGTTTTTT

CDR3 length: 15
J gene: TRBJ1-5
D gene: -
V gene: TRBV2
clone size: -
CDR3 protein: CASSDVVWGNQPQHF
CDR3 DNA: TGTGCCAGCAGTGACGTGGTTTGGGGCAATCAGCCCCAGCATTTT

CDR3 length: 14
J gene: TRBJ2-3
D gene: -
V gene: TRBV19
clone size: few
CDR3 protein: CASSIVWPADTQYF
CDR3 DNA: TGTGCCAGTAGTATAGTCTGGCCAGCAGATACGCAGTATTTT

CDR3 length: 16
J gene: TRBJ2-3
D gene: TRBD2
V gene: TRBV4-1
clone size: -
CDR3 protein: CASSLGLADYLDTQYF
CDR3 DNA: TGCGCCAGCAGCCTCGGACTAGCGGATTATCTAGATACGCAGTATTTT

CDR3 length: 15
J gene: TRBJ2-2
D gene: TRBD2
V gene: TRBV27
clone size: -
CDR3 protein: CASSSAGGSVGELFF
CDR3 DNA: TGTGCCAGCAGTTCAGCGGGAGGGTCTGTCGGGGAGCTGTTTTTT

CDR3 length: 14
J gene: TRBJ1-3
D gene: -
V gene: TRBV10-3
clone size: -
CDR3 protein: CAIRPEAPGNTIYF
CDR3 DNA: TGTGCCATCAGACCCGAAGCCCCGGGGAACACCATATATTTT

CDR3 length: 15
J gene: TRBJ2-7
D gene: TRBD1
V gene: TRBV19
clone size: -
CDR3 protein: CASRPGQGAAYEQYF
CDR3 DNA: TGTGCCAGTAGACCGGGACAGGGGGCCGCCTACGAGCAGTACTTC

CDR3 length: 14
J gene: TRBJ2-2
D gene: TRBD1
V gene: TRBV7-2
clone size: -
CDR3 protein: CASRGQGNTGELFF
CDR3 DNA: TGTGCCAGCAGGGGACAGGGGAACACCGGGGAGCTGTTTTTT

CDR3 length: 17
J gene: TRBJ2-3
D gene: TRBD2
V gene: TRBV5-5
clone size: -
CDR3 protein: CASSQIGTSASTDTQYF
CDR3 DNA: TGTGCCAGCAGCCAGATAGGGACTAGCGCGAGCACAGATACGCAGTATTTT

CDR3 length: 13
J gene: TRBJ1-2
D gene: -
V gene: TRBV6-5
clone size: -
CDR3 protein: CASSSGERNGYTF
CDR3 DNA: TGTGCCAGCAGTTCAGGGGAGAGAAATGGCTACACCTTC